This T cell receptor (beta chain) was recovered during a study of T cell changes during pregnancy in multiple sclerosis. Sequencing was performed with immunoSEQ multiplex PCR; in TCRdb, only in-frame clones are kept and a portion is missing. The table has some 45,000 clones, around 90% seen once; the top ten hold approximately 2%. V was trimmed by 4 bases and J by 1 base, leaving 13 bases between them. Germline-derived CDR1 and CDR2 are MGHRA and YSYEKL. CDR3 length: 15 residues. The source of this sequence is a female donor in good health, enrolled as a control in a pregnancy study. The V call is TRBV4-1, the J call TRBJ2-5; weak D call: TRBD1 (5 bases). Sequencing was performed on CD4+ T cells from peripheral blood mononuclear cells, taken after pregnancy. Written as DNA, the CDR3 is TGCGCCAGCAGCCTAGCAGGGCTACTCCAAGAGACCCAGTACTTC. As protein: CASSLAGLLQETQYF.